A single sample gave rise to the 22 T cell receptor beta chains below, sequenced in a study of T cells in Graves' hyperthyroidism and ophthalmopathy. Amplification of TCR beta CDR3 regions was performed using RNA transcripts as template. An initial round of RT-PCR targeting the TCR CDR3 relied on the HTBI primer set. TCRdb passed the multiplex PCR reads through MiXCR, listing each CDR3 protein once. The table lists 310,000 or so distinct CDR3 sequences, approximately 17% of them singletons. The sequenced material came from blood. Receptors originate from a woman in her sixties with Graves' ophthalmopathy.

This clonotype was counted many times. The rearrangement uses TRBV11-2 and TRBJ2-1, with TRBD2 as a possible D gene (5 bases). Trimming shortened V by 2 bases and J by 10 bases, and 15 bases separated the two germline ends. The CDR3 sequence is 14 residues long. Per the germline V gene, CDR1 is SGHAT and CDR2 is FQNNGV. CDR3 residues: CASSLKSILAEQFF. The CDR3, as DNA: TGTGCCAGCAGCTTAAAATCAATCTTAGCGGAGCAGTTCTTC.

This clonotype has at least ten counts. The CDR3 nucleotides read TGCGCCAGCAGCTTAACGGGACAGGGCAGAGATGGCTACACCTTC. Its translation is CASSLTGQGRDGYTF. V usage is TRBV5-1 and J usage is TRBJ1-2, with TRBD1 matching over 9 bases. Germline V CDR1 and CDR2: SGHRS, YFSETQ. This CDR3 has 15 amino acids. J was trimmed by 6 bases and V by 2 bases; bases with no gene match: 8.

This clonotype was seen a few times. The V and J genes are TRBV20-1 and TRBJ1-2; no definite D call. V lost 6 bases, J lost 5 bases, and 22 bases lay in between. CDR3 length equals 15 residues. Germline V gene sequence: CDR1 DFQATT, CDR2 SNEGSKA (reference sequence). The CDR3 bases are TGCAGTGCACGAGACCCCCAGGAAAAAGAATATGGCTACACCTTC. This codes for CSARDPQEKEYGYTF.

The V and J genes are TRBV12-3 or TRBV12-4 and TRBJ2-5; TRBD1 matches 9 bases. The V gene end was trimmed by 3 bases and the J gene end by 5 bases; junction bases not matched to a gene: 10. CDR3 length: 16 amino acids. CDR3 in amino acids: CASSLTGQGVGETQYF. CDR3 nucleotides: TGTGCCAGCAGTTTGACGGGACAGGGTGTCGGGGAGACCCAGTACTTC.

The rearrangement joins TRBV12-3 or TRBV12-4 to TRBJ2-3; 7 bases are a match to TRBD2. The trim removed 6 bases at V and 7 bases at J, leaving 16 bases unmatched. The CDR3 contains 16 residues. CDR3 loop: CASRQSGREIINTQYF. The CDR3 DNA sequence: TGTGCCAGCAGGCAGTCGGGGCGGGAGATAATAAATACGCAGTATTTT.

In the case of this clonotype: A read error may explain this, as a much larger clone is one base away. The rearrangement links TRBV6-2 or TRBV6-3 to TRBJ2-1, with 7 bases fitting TRBD2. This CDR3 is built from 15 residues. The germline V gene has CDR1 MNHEY and CDR2 SVGEGT. The CDR3 region has the DNA TGTGCCAGCAAAATCGGCGGGAGCTCCTACAATGAGCGGTTCTTC. Translation gives CASKIGGSSYNERFF.

V is TRBV6-2 or TRBV6-3 and J is TRBJ1-5; D unclear. In germline, CDR1 is MNHEY, CDR2 SVGEGT. Trimming cost V 4 bases and J 3 bases, with 10 bases left between them. The CDR3 totals 14 residues. The CDR3 spells CASSLATYNQPQHF. CDR3 DNA: TGTGCCAGCAGTTTGGCCACCTACAATCAGCCCCAGCATTTT.

On this clonotype: A much larger clone differs by one base, so this may be a read error. The CDR3 DNA is TGTGCCGGCAGCCAAGATCTGGTATTTACCTACGAGCAGTACTTC. Translation: CAGSQDLVFTYEQYF. The chain has TRBV3-1 and TRBJ2-7; D is ambiguous. Germline-derived CDR1 and CDR2 are LGHDT and YNNKEL (reference sequence). The CDR3 contains 15 residues.

In this sample, this clonotype turned up once. Since a much larger clone is just one base distant, this may be a read error. The chain carries TRBV6-5 and TRBJ2-7; 15 bases map to TRBD2. The CDR3 totals 18 residues. Unmatched junction bases numbered 10, after V lost 2 bases and J lost 5 bases. Germline V gene data show CDR1 as MNHEY and CDR2 as SVGAGI. In DNA, the CDR3 is TGTGCCAGCAGTTACGGGACTAGCGGGAGGATTTGGGTCCACGAGCAGTACTTC. Protein product: CASSYGTSGRIWVHEQYF.

This sequence joins TRBV2 and TRBJ1-5; TRBD1 aligns across 9 bases. V lost 8 bases to trimming and J lost 3 bases; unmatched junction nucleotides: 14. The CDR3 is made up of 17 amino acids. Germline V gives CDR1 SNHLY, CDR2 FYNNEI. The CDR3 sequence: CASSPPRDRAFNQPQHF. CDR3 DNA sequence: TGTGCCAGCTCTCCTCCCCGGGACAGGGCCTTCAATCAGCCCCAGCATTTT.

This clonotype was seen a handful of times. V and J are TRBV7-2 and TRBJ2-4; no definite D call. V gave up 4 bases and J gave up 0 bases, with 7 bases separating them. The CDR3 totals 14 residues. Germline values: CDR1 SGHTA, CDR2 FQGNSA. The CDR3 DNA reads TGTGCCAGCAGCTCTGGTTTAGCCAAAAACATTCAGTACTTC. Encoded protein: CASSSGLAKNIQYF. Full variable domain (outside the CDR3, taken from reference TRBV7-2 and TRBJ2-4): GAGVSQSPSNKVTEKGKDVELRCDPISGHTALYWYRQSLGQGLEFLIYFQGNSAPDKSGLPSDRFSAERTGGSVSTLTIQRTQQEDSAVYLCASSSGLAKNIQYFGAGTRLSVL.

This clonotype was recorded many times. The chain recombines TRBV5-1 with TRBJ1-6; D ambiguous. The germline V and J ends were trimmed by 4 bases and 6 bases, with 8 bases remaining between them. The CDR3 extends over 13 amino acids. The germline V gene encodes CDR1 SGHRS and CDR2 YFSETQ. The DNA for the CDR3 is TGCGCCAGCAGCGGCGGTCCTAATTCACCCCTCCACTTT. It codes for CASSGGPNSPLHF. The entire variable domain, with the rest obtained from reference TRBV5-1 and TRBJ1-6, is as follows: KAGVTQTPRYLIKTRGQQVTLSCSPISGHRSVSWYQQTPGQGLQFLFEYFSETQRNKGNFPGRFSGRQFSNSRSEMNVSTLELGDSALYLCASSGGPNSPLHFGNGTRLTVT.

This clonotype has ten or more counts. The rearrangement joins TRBV7-8 to TRBJ1-5; D remains ambiguous. Germline V gives CDR1 SGHVS, CDR2 FQNEAQ. V was trimmed by 0 bases and J by 0 bases, leaving 6 bases between them. CDR3 length: 15 amino acids. Here the CDR3 reads CASSLASHSNQPQHF. The CDR3 DNA sequence: TGTGCCAGCAGCTTAGCCAGCCATAGCAATCAGCCCCAGCATTTT.

The V and J genes are TRBV28 and TRBJ2-5; 8 positions match TRBD2. V shed 6 bases, J shed 5 bases, and the junction held 8 bases outside the gene matches. The CDR3 contains 14 residues. Germline CDR1 reads MDHEN; CDR2 reads SYDVKM. The CDR3 bases are TGTGCCAGCAGCCCGCTCCGGGGGGGGGAGACCCAGTACTTC. The encoded protein is CASSPLRGGETQYF.

The chain joins TRBV9 to TRBJ2-5; 8 nucleotides line up with TRBD2. The J segment lost 2 bases and the V segment lost 4 bases, leaving 7 bases of the junction unmatched. CDR1 and CDR2 (germline): SGDLS, YYNGEE. The CDR3 contains 15 residues. CDR3 in DNA: TGTGCCAGCAGCCAAGCGGGAGTGGCACAAGAGACCCAGTACTTC. Protein product: CASSQAGVAQETQYF. Looking up the rest from reference TRBV9 and TRBJ2-5 gives the full variable domain: DSGVTQTPKHLITATGQRVTLRCSPRSGDLSVYWYQQSLDQGLQFLIQYYNGEERAKGNILERFSAQQFPDLHSELNLSSLELGDSALYFCASSQAGVAQETQYFGPGTRLLVL.

This clonotype was detected a few times. This chain joins TRBV18 and TRBJ1-5; a possible D gene is TRBD1 (5 bases). From germline, CDR1 is KGHSH and CDR2 LQKENI. CDR3 size: 16 residues. V lost 2 bases to trimming and J lost 9 bases, with 20 bases between them. This chain's CDR3 is CASSPGGSRDRRPQHF. CDR3 nucleotides: TGTGCCAGCTCACCAGGGGGATCTAGAGACCGACGGCCCCAGCATTTT.

Many counts were recorded for this clonotype. This chain links TRBV7-2 with TRBJ1-2; no definite D call. Germline V gene sequence: CDR1 SGHTA, CDR2 FQGNSA. With 2 bases removed from V and 0 bases from J, the gap between germline ends came to 7 bases. This CDR3 has 14 amino acids. CDR3 residues: CASSLFGANYGYTF. The CDR3 DNA follows: TGTGCCAGCAGCTTATTTGGGGCTAACTATGGCTACACCTTC.

This clonotype was observed many times. The chain combines TRBV20-1 with TRBJ1-1; possible D gene TRBD1, 5 bases. The CDR3 is 13 residues long. The germline V gene encodes CDR1 DFQATT and CDR2 SNEGSKA (reference sequence). V was clipped by 5 bases and J by 3 bases, with 13 bases between them. As DNA, the CDR3 is TGCAGTGCTCCCCCAGGGTCCGACACTGAAGCTTTCTTT. Translated, it gives CSAPPGSDTEAFF.

This clonotype was seen at least ten times. V and J are TRBV3-1 and TRBJ1-6; D remains unclear. The CDR3 is made up of 15 amino acids. Germline V gene lookup returns CDR1 LGHDT and CDR2 YNNKEL (reference sequence). With 1 base removed from V and 10 bases from J, the gap between germline ends came to 14 bases. CDR3 sequence reads: CASSQVRNAGSPLHF. The CDR3 DNA is TGTGCCAGCAGCCAAGTCCGGAACGCGGGGTCACCCCTCCACTTT.

This clonotype showed up many times. J is TRBJ1-1 and V is TRBV7-2; unclear D gene. The length of the CDR3 is 15 residues. V was trimmed by 2 bases and J by 1 base, leaving 11 bases between them. Germline lookup yields CDR1 SGHTA and CDR2 FQGNSA. Written as DNA, the CDR3 is TGTGCCAGCAGCTTATTGAGGATTGGGAACACTGAAGCTTTCTTT. Translating it yields CASSLLRIGNTEAFF.

This clonotype was observed many times. The rearrangement joins TRBV10-3 to TRBJ1-5; 8 nucleotides line up with TRBD1. The CDR3 is made up of 16 amino acids. Germline V CDR1 and CDR2: ENHRY, SYGVKD. With V trimmed by 6 bases and J by 1 base, 8 bases remained unmatched. CDR3 sequence reads: CAISPIWTGSNQPQHF. The DNA of the CDR3 is TGTGCCATCAGCCCAATATGGACAGGGAGCAATCAGCCCCAGCATTTT.

In this sample, this clonotype turned up many times. The chain uses TRBV20-1 and TRBJ2-4; 8 nucleotides align to TRBD2. The V and J ends lost 6 bases and 8 bases, in that order; junction bases with no gene match: 9. Per germline, CDR1 DFQATT and CDR2 SNEGSKA (reference sequence). There are 13 residues in the CDR3. Here the CDR3 DNA reads TGCAGTGCCTTCAGCGGGGGCAGGGACATTCAGTACTTC. Protein sequence: CSAFSGGRDIQYF.